Each of the 19 T cell receptor beta chains below was sequenced from the same sample in a study of CD8 T cells in Susac syndrome. Random hexamers were used to reverse transcribe an amount of about 0.5 to 1 ug RNA. TCRdb processed the immunoSEQ multiplex PCR reads anew with MiXCR; each CDR3 protein has one entry. The sample lists some 300,000 distinct CDR3 sequences, 80% to 90% occurring once. What was sequenced was CD8+ T cells from PBMCs. These receptors all come from a human donor with multiple sclerosis.

The gene calls are TRBV2 and TRBJ1-1; D not resolved. The CDR3 has 14 amino acids. Germline CDR1 reads SNHLY; CDR2 reads FYNNEI. V was shortened by 4 bases and J by 0 bases, with 9 bases between the two germline ends. CDR3 DNA: TGTGCCAGCAGTGGTAAAGTCATGAACACTGAAGCTTTCTTT. This encodes CASSGKVMNTEAFF.

Remarks on this clonotype: A read error is likely, as this CDR3 ends without the conserved phenylalanine or tryptophan. The chain has TRBV28 and TRBJ2-1, with TRBD2 identical over 8 bases. The germline V gene encodes CDR1 MDHEN and CDR2 SYDVKM. V was pared by 1 base and J by 2 bases, with 7 bases of the junction left unmatched. This CDR3 comprises 17 residues. The CDR3 DNA reads as TGTGCCAGCAGTTTATATCCAGCGGGGGAACCCTACAATGAGCAGTTCTCC. This encodes CASSLYPAGEPYNEQFS.

This CDR3 is CASSLEVTDTQYF. The CDR3 nucleotides are TGTGCCAGCAGTTTAGAAGTCACAGATACGCAGTATTTT. V gene TRBV12-3 or TRBV12-4 combines with J gene TRBJ2-3, with unresolved D. Trimming took off 1 base at V and 2 bases at J, with 4 bases between the two ends. CDR3 length: 13 amino acids.

This clonotype has only one observation. V gene TRBV27 combines with J gene TRBJ2-5, with unresolved D. V gave up 3 bases and J gave up 1 base, with 6 bases separating them. This CDR3 is built from 13 residues. CDR1 is MNHEY, CDR2 SMNVEV, per germline (reference sequence). CDR3 loop: CASSLVSQETQYF. CDR3 bases: TGTGCCAGCAGTTTGGTTAGCCAAGAGACCCAGTACTTC.

This chain joins TRBV20-1 and TRBJ2-7; TRBD2 matches at 10 bases. Trimming cost V 3 bases and J 3 bases; bases outside gene matches: 8. The CDR3 sequence is 15 residues long. Looked up from germline, CDR1 is DFQATT and CDR2 is SNEGSKA (reference sequence). The chain's CDR3 is CSARDTSGALYEQYF. Written as DNA, the CDR3 is TGCAGTGCTAGGGATACTAGCGGGGCCCTCTACGAGCAGTACTTC.

The CDR3 here is CASSSRTGEVYEQYF. CDR3 nucleotides: TGTGCCAGCAGTTCGCGGACAGGGGAAGTTTACGAGCAGTACTTC. This chain joins TRBV28 and TRBJ2-7; 9 bases are a match to TRBD1. This CDR3 comprises 15 residues. V shed 4 bases and J 4 bases; nucleotides not matched to a gene: 8. Germline lookup yields CDR1 MDHEN and CDR2 SYDVKM.

The V call is TRBV3-1, the J call TRBJ2-2; 8 bases are a match to TRBD2. Losses at the gene ends were 4 bases for V and 7 bases for J; bases not matched to a gene: 14. Per the germline V gene, CDR1 is LGHDT and CDR2 is YNNKEL (reference sequence). The CDR3 has 17 amino acids. The CDR3 reads CASSPHGVAGIGGELFF. The CDR3 DNA follows: TGTGCCAGCAGCCCGCACGGAGTAGCGGGAATTGGCGGGGAGCTGTTTTTT.

This sequence joins TRBV4-2 and TRBJ1-1; no definite D call. Germline CDR1 is LGHNA and CDR2 is YNFKEQ. This CDR3 region has 15 residues. The germline V and J ends were trimmed by 0 bases and 1 base, with 9 bases remaining between them. CDR3 residues: CASSQDPAENTEAFF. CDR3 sequence (DNA): TGTGCCAGCAGCCAAGATCCCGCGGAGAACACTGAAGCTTTCTTT.

This clonotype was detected only a few times. The chain uses TRBV7-9 and TRBJ1-1; D gene uncertain. V lost 5 bases and J 4 bases, leaving 5 bases between the germline ends. The germline V gene has CDR1 SEHNR and CDR2 FQNEAQ (reference sequence). The CDR3 has 11 amino acids. The CDR3 sequence is CASSPATEAFF. CDR3 coding DNA: TGTGCCAGCAGCCCCGCCACTGAAGCTTTCTTT.

The chain carries TRBV12-5 and TRBJ1-2, with D possibly matching TRBD1 (5 bases). Germline CDR1 reads LGHNT; CDR2 reads FRNRAP. The CDR3 is made up of 14 amino acids. With 6 bases removed from V and 0 bases from J, the gap between germline ends came to 11 bases. CDR3 DNA: TGTGCTAGTGGCCCTCAGGGCTCTAACTATGGCTACACCTTC. Its translation: CASGPQGSNYGYTF. Complete variable domain (other parts from reference TRBV12-5 and TRBJ1-2): DARVTQTPRHKVTEMGQEVTMRCQPILGHNTVFWYRQTMMQGLELLAYFRNRAPLDDSGMPKDRFSAEMPDATLATLKIQPSEPRDSAVYFCASGPQGSNYGYTFGSGTRLTVV.

This clonotype was counted only a few times. The genes are TRBV28 and TRBJ2-7; D might be TRBD1 (6 bases). This CDR3 comprises 14 residues. CDR1 is MDHEN, CDR2 SYDVKM, per germline. V lost 6 bases to trimming and J lost 5 bases, with 17 bases between them. CDR3: CASSPTGSKHEQYF. The CDR3 DNA reads as TGTGCCAGCAGCCCTACAGGGTCCAAACACGAGCAGTACTTC.

This clonotype was found once. This CDR3 is CAWTAGSTEAFF. CDR3 in DNA: TGTGCCTGGACGGCAGGGTCAACTGAAGCTTTCTTT. This rearrangement joins TRBV30 to TRBJ1-1; D perhaps matches TRBD1 (5 bases). Germline V gene lookup returns CDR1 GTSNPN and CDR2 SVGIG (reference sequence). V was trimmed by 4 bases and J by 5 bases, leaving 11 bases between them. The CDR3 has 12 amino acids.

The CDR3 protein is CASSLGSIREQYF. Written as DNA, the CDR3 is TGTGCCAGCAGTCTCGGGTCCATTCGAGAGCAGTACTTC. The chain recombines TRBV27 with TRBJ2-7; no firm D call. Trimming took off 5 bases at V and 7 bases at J, with 15 bases between the two ends. CDR3 length equals 13 residues. Germline loops: CDR1 MNHEY, CDR2 SMNVEV (reference sequence).

The rearrangement joins TRBV9 to TRBJ2-7; D might be TRBD2 (5 bases). The CDR3 runs 13 residues. Germline V gives CDR1 SGDLS, CDR2 YYNGEE. Trimming cost V 3 bases and J 2 bases, with 9 bases left between them. DNA of the CDR3: TGTGCCAGCAGCGCATACGGGGCCTACGAGCAGTACTTC. This gives the protein CASSAYGAYEQYF.

The chain employs TRBV15 and TRBJ2-3; D is undetermined. Germline CDR1 and CDR2: LNHNV and YYDKDF (reference sequence). The V end was cut by 1 base, the J end by 3 bases, with 14 bases between. The CDR3 spans 16 residues. CDR3 amino acids: CATSRAGGGGTDTQYF. The CDR3 bases are TGTGCCACCAGCAGAGCCGGTGGCGGTGGGACAGATACGCAGTATTTT.

The chain recombines TRBV5-1 with TRBJ2-5; 12 bases are a match to TRBD2. The CDR3 is 17 residues long. The ends lost 4 bases at V and 4 bases at J; junction bases unmatched: 11. The germline V gene has CDR1 SGHRS and CDR2 YFSETQ. CDR3 region: CASSQGRLAGVAETQYF. In DNA, the CDR3 is TGCGCCAGCAGCCAAGGCCGACTAGCGGGAGTAGCAGAGACCCAGTACTTC.

The J gene is TRBJ2-3, the V gene TRBV12-3 or TRBV12-4; 11 bases are a match to TRBD2. The CDR3 spans 20 residues. The J segment lost 4 bases and the V segment lost 2 bases, leaving 17 bases of the junction unmatched. The CDR3 coding sequence is TGTGCCAGCAGTTTACCCCAGGGGCTAGCGGGAGGTGCCGCCGCAGATACGCAGTATTTT. Encoded protein: CASSLPQGLAGGAAADTQYF.

J is TRBJ1-2 and V is TRBV28, with 7 bases that match TRBD1. Germline CDR1 reads MDHEN; CDR2 reads SYDVKM. This CDR3 region has 15 residues. The V segment lost 3 bases and the J segment 4 bases; nucleotides outside the gene matches: 8. CDR3 residues: CASSFWEGAAYGYTF. Here the CDR3 DNA reads TGTGCCAGCAGTTTTTGGGAGGGGGCCGCCTATGGCTACACCTTC.

The CDR3 DNA is TGTGCCAGCAGTTCAAGCCGCCTCCACGGACAGGGTGAACGGTACAATGAGCAGTTCTTC. Translating it yields CASSSSRLHGQGERYNEQFF. The J gene is TRBJ2-1, the V gene TRBV6-5; 8 bases are a match to TRBD1. The germline V gene has CDR1 MNHEY and CDR2 SVGAGI. V lost 4 bases, J lost 4 bases, and 21 bases stayed unmatched. This CDR3 is built from 20 residues.